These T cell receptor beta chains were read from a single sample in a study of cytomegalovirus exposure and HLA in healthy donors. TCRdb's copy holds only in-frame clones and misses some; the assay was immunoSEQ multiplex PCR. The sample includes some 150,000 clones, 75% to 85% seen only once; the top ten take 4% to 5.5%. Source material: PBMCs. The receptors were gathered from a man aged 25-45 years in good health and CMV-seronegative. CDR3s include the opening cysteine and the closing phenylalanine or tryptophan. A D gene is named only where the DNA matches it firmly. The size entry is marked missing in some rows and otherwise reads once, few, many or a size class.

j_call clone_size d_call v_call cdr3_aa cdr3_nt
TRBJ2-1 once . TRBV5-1 CASSLANADSRTTVNEQFF TGCGCCAGCAGCTTGGCTAATGCGGACAGCCGTACTACGGTGAATGAGCAGTTCTTC
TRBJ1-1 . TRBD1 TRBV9 CASRSGTGTFKDTEAFF TGTGCCAGCAGGAGCGGGACAGGGACATTTAAAGACACTGAAGCTTTCTTT
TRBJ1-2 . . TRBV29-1 CSVEDPEAGYGYTF TGCAGCGTTGAAGATCCCGAAGCGGGCTATGGCTACACCTTC
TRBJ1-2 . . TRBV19 CASSFPGPLEDGYTF TGTGCCAGTAGTTTCCCAGGTCCCCTGGAGGATGGCTACACCTTC
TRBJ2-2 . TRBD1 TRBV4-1 CASSQERGLVGELFF TGCGCCAGCAGCCAAGAAAGGGGGCTGGTCGGGGAGCTGTTTTTT
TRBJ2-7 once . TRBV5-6 CASSHPRGVNEQYF TGTGCCAGCAGCCACCCCCGGGGAGTAAACGAGCAGTACTTC
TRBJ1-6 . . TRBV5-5 CASSFMANSPLHF TGTGCCAGCAGCTTCATGGCTAATTCACCCCTCCACTTT
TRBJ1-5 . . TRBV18 CASSPLGPPEGQPQHF TGTGCCAGCTCACCACTAGGACCGCCGGAGGGTCAGCCCCAGCATTTT
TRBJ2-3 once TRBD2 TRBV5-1 CASSLAPSGGTDTQYF TGCGCCAGCAGCTTGGCCCCTAGCGGGGGCACAGATACGCAGTATTTT
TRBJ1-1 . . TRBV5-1 CASSLAGRGVTEAFF TGCGCCAGCAGCTTGGCCGGGCGCGGGGTCACTGAAGCTTTCTTT
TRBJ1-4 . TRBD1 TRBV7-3 CASSGTGTGKLFF TGTGCCAGCAGCGGGACAGGGACTGGAAAACTGTTTTTT
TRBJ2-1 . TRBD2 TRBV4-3 CASSQEASGGANEQFF TGCGCCAGCAGCCAAGAGGCTAGCGGGGGGGCCAATGAGCAGTTCTTC
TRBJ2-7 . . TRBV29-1 CSVRTIYEQYF TGCAGCGTTCGGACAATCTACGAGCAGTACTTC
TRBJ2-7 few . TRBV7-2 CASSLRGGATTARYEQYF TGTGCCAGCAGCCTTCGGGGTGGTGCGACCACGGCGAGATACGAGCAGTACTTC
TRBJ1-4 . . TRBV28 CASNTGSLKKLFF TGTGCCAGCAATACAGGGTCTTTGAAAAAACTGTTTTTT
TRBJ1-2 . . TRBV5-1 CASSVKQNSYGYTF TGCGCCAGCAGCGTCAAGCAAAACAGCTATGGCTACACCTTC
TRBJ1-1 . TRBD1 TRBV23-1 CASSRIQGAKENTEAFF TGCGCCAGCAGTCGAATTCAGGGGGCAAAGGAGAACACTGAAGCTTTCTTT
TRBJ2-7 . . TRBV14 CASGQRYEQYF TGTGCCAGCGGCCAGCGCTACGAGCAGTACTTC
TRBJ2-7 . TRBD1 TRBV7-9 CASSLFALTGTETYEQYF TGTGCCAGCAGTTTATTCGCCCTTACCGGGACAGAAACCTACGAGCAGTACTTC
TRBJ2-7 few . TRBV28 CASSSVDTGPGEEQYF TGTGCCAGCAGTTCGGTGGATACAGGGCCAGGAGAAGAGCAGTACTTC
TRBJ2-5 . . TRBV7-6 CASSLRLTPETQYF TGTGCCAGCAGCTTGAGGCTAACCCCAGAGACCCAGTACTTC
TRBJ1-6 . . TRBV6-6 CASSPTGTYNSPLHF TGTGCCAGCAGTCCGACAGGAACCTATAATTCACCCCTCCACTTT
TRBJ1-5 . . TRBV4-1 CASGLSPKDPNQPQHF TGCGCCAGCGGGCTAAGCCCAAAAGATCCAAATCAGCCCCAGCATTTT
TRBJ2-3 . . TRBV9 CASSVVGNPDTQYF TGTGCCAGCAGCGTAGTGGGCAATCCAGATACGCAGTATTTT
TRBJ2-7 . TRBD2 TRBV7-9 CASRGTGTSSEQYF TGTGCCAGCAGGGGAACCGGGACTAGCTCCGAGCAGTACTTC
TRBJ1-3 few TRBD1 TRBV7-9 CASSPGQGLGNTIYF TGTGCCAGCAGCCCCGGACAGGGGTTAGGAAACACCATATATTTT
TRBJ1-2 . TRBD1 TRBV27 CASSVGQNLFNYGYTF TGTGCCAGCAGTGTGGGACAGAACCTTTTCAACTATGGCTACACCTTC
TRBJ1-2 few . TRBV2 CASRTDSSYGYTF TGTGCCAGCAGGACGGACAGTTCCTATGGCTACACCTTC
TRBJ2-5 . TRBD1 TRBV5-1 CASSPYGQGRETQYF TGCGCCAGCAGCCCGTATGGACAGGGACGGGAGACCCAGTACTTC
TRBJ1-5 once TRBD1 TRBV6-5 CASSYSMDRDQPQHF TGTGCCAGCAGTTACTCGATGGACAGGGATCAGCCCCAGCATTTT
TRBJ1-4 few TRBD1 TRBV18 CASSPLGQGPNEKLFF TGTGCCAGCTCACCACTTGGACAGGGTCCTAATGAAAAACTGTTTTTT
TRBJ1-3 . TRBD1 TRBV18 CASSLTSDRDSGNTIYF TGTGCCAGCTCACTAACTTCGGACAGGGACTCTGGAAACACCATATATTTT
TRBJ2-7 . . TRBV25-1 CASSDQGSEQYF TGTGCCAGCAGTGACCAGGGATCCGAGCAGTACTTC
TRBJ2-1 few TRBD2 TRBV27 CASSLLPSGPEQFF TGTGCCAGCAGTTTATTGCCTAGCGGGCCGGAGCAGTTCTTC
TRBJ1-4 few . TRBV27 CASTSGSEKLFF TGTGCCAGCACTTCGGGGAGTGAAAAACTGTTTTTT
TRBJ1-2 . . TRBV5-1 CASAHEGVYGYTF TGCGCCAGTGCCCACGAGGGGGTCTATGGCTACACCTTC
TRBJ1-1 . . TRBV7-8 CASSLTLPNTEAFF TGTGCCAGCAGCTTAACGCTACCGAACACTGAAGCTTTCTTT
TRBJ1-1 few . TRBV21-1 CASSRQGQPEAFF TGTGCCAGCAGCCGACAGGGGCAACCTGAAGCTTTCTTT
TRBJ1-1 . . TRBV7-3 CASSSSGGGNTEAFF TGTGCCAGCAGCTCTTCGGGAGGGGGAAACACTGAAGCTTTCTTT
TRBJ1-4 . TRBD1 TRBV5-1 CASSPGQLKEKLFF TGCGCCAGCAGCCCGGGACAGTTAAAGGAAAAACTGTTTTTT
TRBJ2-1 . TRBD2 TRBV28 CATYYRLAGDNNEQFF TGTGCCACCTATTACCGTCTAGCGGGAGACAACAATGAGCAGTTCTTC
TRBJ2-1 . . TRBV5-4 CASSFWSGNEQFF TGTGCCAGCAGCTTCTGGAGCGGGAATGAGCAGTTCTTC
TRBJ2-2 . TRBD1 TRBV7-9 CASSDGQGAKGELFF TGTGCCAGCAGTGACGGACAGGGGGCGAAGGGGGAGCTGTTTTTT
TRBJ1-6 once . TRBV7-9 CASSLRGGYSPLHF TGTGCCAGCAGCTTACGGGGAGGGTATTCACCCCTCCACTTT
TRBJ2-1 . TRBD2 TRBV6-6 CASLPDGTRLHNEQFF TGTGCCAGCCTTCCCGATGGGACTAGGTTACACAATGAGCAGTTCTTC
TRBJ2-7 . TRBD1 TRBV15 CATSRGRGTGVTYEQYF TGTGCCACCAGCAGGGGACGAGGGACAGGGGTAACCTACGAGCAGTACTTC
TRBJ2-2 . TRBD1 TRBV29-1 CSVTPGQGANTGELFF TGCAGCGTTACTCCGGGACAGGGGGCGAACACCGGGGAGCTGTTTTTT
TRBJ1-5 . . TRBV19 CASSKARLNNQPQHF TGTGCCAGTAGTAAGGCGAGGCTGAACAATCAGCCCCAGCATTTT
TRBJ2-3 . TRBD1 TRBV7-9 CSSSPQGAADTQYF TGTTCCAGCAGCCCACAGGGGGCTGCAGATACGCAGTATTTT